This T cell receptor beta chain was observed in a study of blood T cell repertoires in COVID-19. This clone was picked up a small number of times. The CDR3 runs 15 residues. Germline V gives CDR1 SGHAT, CDR2 FQNNGV. The ends were cut back, 5 bases at V and 2 bases at J, with 13 bases in the middle. Produced via immunoSEQ multiplex PCR; TCRdb's table is partial and in-frame only. The table includes about 310,000 clones, roughly 84% detected once. This chain joins TRBV11-2 and TRBJ1-3, with D possibly being TRBD1 (5 bases). Specimen: peripheral blood. This sequence originates from a man aged 50-60 years with active or convalescent COVID-19. For the CDR3, the DNA is TGTGCCAGCAGCCTGCAGGGTAGTCCTGGAAACACCATATATTTT. Protein product: CASSLQGSPGNTIYF.